This TCR beta chain comes out of a study of T cell changes during pregnancy in multiple sclerosis. V lost 9 bases to trimming and J lost 5 bases, with 16 bases between them. Germline CDR1 reads MNHNS; CDR2 reads SASEGT. The length of the CDR3 is 14 residues. Using immunoSEQ multiplex PCR, the repertoire was profiled, and TCRdb retains in-frame clones only, with some absent. The sample has some 36,000 clones; roughly 91% are singletons. The J gene is TRBJ2-2, the V gene TRBV6-1; perhaps TRBD2 as D (6 bases). This sequence was found in a female donor in good health, enrolled as a control in a pregnancy study. Source: peripheral blood, taken in the second trimester of pregnancy. DNA for the CDR3: TGTGCCAGTAACGGGCGGGGAGAAACCGGGGAGCTGTTTTTT. It encodes CASNGRGETGELFF.